This T cell receptor beta chain was obtained from a study of graft-versus-host responses after intestinal transplantation. Findings of the study overall: In patients with graft-donor T cell macrochimerism, allograft graft-versus-host to host-versus-graft clonal ratios were high. GvH clonotypes were identified within recipient marrow, with a subset emerging first in ileum or blood.

Germline V gene lookup returns CDR1 MNHEY and CDR2 SMNVEV (reference sequence). J lost 3 bases, V lost 3 bases, and 18 bases had no gene match. This CDR3 comprises 19 residues. Concerning this clone: The antigen remains undetermined.

The table came from immunoSEQ multiplex PCR; TCRdb's copy has only in-frame clones and leaves some out. Among fewer than 130,000 clones listed, 93% were seen once. The chain couples TRBV27 to TRBJ2-7; 9 bases map to TRBD1. Sequencing used unstimulated CD8+ T cells sorted from spleen or lymph node cells, obtained before intestinal transplant. The source is a human donor who received an intestinal transplant. The CDR3, as DNA: TGTGCCAGCAGTTTGTCCATCACCTCCGGGACAGGGTATCGCTACGAGCAGTACTTC. It yields the protein CASSLSITSGTGYRYEQYF.